The 12 T cell receptor beta chains listed next were all sequenced from one sample in a study of T cells in Graves' hyperthyroidism and ophthalmopathy. Regions amplified from RNA transcripts were the TCR beta CDR3 regions. When the TCR CDR3 underwent first-round RT-PCR, the HTBI primer set was used. TCRdb processed the multiplex PCR reads anew with MiXCR; each CDR3 protein has one entry. The sample has about half a million distinct CDR3 sequences, less than 25% seen once. Sequenced: blood. The receptors were gathered from a man younger than 35 with Graves' hyperthyroidism.

The chain uses TRBV12-3 or TRBV12-4 and TRBJ1-2, with 8 bases matching TRBD1. Germline trimming cut 4 bases from V and 8 bases from J; bases unmatched to any gene: 12. The CDR3 is 15 residues long. CDR3 protein: CASSSSAGDRRGYTF. CDR3 DNA: TGTGCCAGCAGTTCCTCGGCCGGGGACAGGAGAGGCTACACCTTC.

This clonotype came up a few times. The rearrangement joins TRBV28 to TRBJ1-5; TRBD1 might be the D (5 bases). Trimming cost V 6 bases and J 12 bases, with 21 bases left between them. CDR1 and CDR2 (germline): MDHEN, SYDVKM. The CDR3 length is 14 residues. The DNA of the CDR3 is TGTGCCAGCAGACCATACCCTACCCCACAGGACCAGCATTTT. Protein sequence: CASRPYPTPQDQHF.

This clonotype was counted at least ten times. The chain is built from TRBV11-1 and TRBJ2-5, with 14 bases aligning to TRBD2. J was trimmed by 1 base and V by 4 bases; bases with no gene match: 11. CDR1 and CDR2 from the germline V gene are SGHAT and FQDESV (reference sequence). CDR3 size: 19 residues. For the CDR3, the DNA is TGTGCCAGCAGCTCGCGCCAAGGCGGACTAGCGGGGGGCCAAGAGACCCAGTACTTC. Translating it yields CASSSRQGGLAGGQETQYF.

This clonotype was observed at least ten times. This chain joins TRBV28 and TRBJ1-5; TRBD1 is a possible D gene (6 bases). CDR3 length: 15 residues. V lost 3 bases and J lost 3, with 12 bases in between. Germline CDR1 reads MDHEN; CDR2 reads SYDVKM. CDR3 bases: TGTGCCAGCAGTTTGAGGGGGGGTGTCAATCAGCCCCAGCATTTT. Translating it yields CASSLRGGVNQPQHF.

The CDR3 region is CAWDRASSGANVLTF. The CDR3 region has the DNA TGTGCCTGGGACAGGGCGAGCTCTGGGGCCAACGTCCTGACTTTC. The chain combines TRBV30 with TRBJ2-6, with 7 bases lining up with TRBD1. Germline assignment: CDR1 GTSNPN and CDR2 SVGIG (reference sequence). The V gene end was trimmed by 5 bases and the J gene end by 0 bases; junction bases not matched to a gene: 4. The CDR3 is made up of 15 amino acids.

The table lists this clonotype with a few counts. The V call is TRBV30, the J call TRBJ1-4; the match to TRBD1 covers 10 bases. Trimming took 1 base from V and 6 from J; bases not matched to a gene: 17. The CDR3 runs to 19 residues. From germline, CDR1 is GTSNPN and CDR2 SVGIG (reference sequence). CDR3 loop: CAWSAITGTGVGGHEKLFF. CDR3 in DNA: TGTGCCTGGAGTGCAATCACCGGGACAGGGGTAGGAGGGCATGAAAAACTGTTTTTT.

This clonotype was counted at least ten times. This chain links TRBV18 with TRBJ2-5; a weak D match, TRBD2 (6 bases). Germline V gene lookup returns CDR1 KGHSH and CDR2 LQKENI. The CDR3 totals 15 residues. The V and J ends lost 0 bases and 4 bases respectively, with 12 bases between them. DNA of the CDR3: TGTGCCAGCTCACCACCGGCGGGGTCGCGAGAGACCCAGTACTTC. Amino acid sequence: CASSPPAGSRETQYF.

In its sample, this clonotype was seen a few times. The CDR3 DNA follows: TGCAGTGGAGGACCCGAGCGAACGACCGGGGAGCTGTTTTTT. Its protein is CSGGPERTTGELFF. The chain is built from TRBV20-1 and TRBJ2-2, with D unclear. The CDR3 sequence is 14 residues long. CDR1 is DFQATT and CDR2 is SNEGSKA in the germline V gene (reference sequence). Trimming stripped 7 bases from V and 5 bases from J, with 17 bases between.

On this clonotype itself: This could be a read error, since a much larger clone is one nucleotide away. The CDR3 carries no conserved terminal phenylalanine or tryptophan, so it likely arises from a read error. V usage is TRBV2 and J usage is TRBJ1-2; D unclear. Trimming left V 5 bases short and J 4 bases short, with 14 bases between. This CDR3 has 14 amino acids. Germline V gene lookup returns CDR1 SNHLY and CDR2 FYNNEI. The CDR3 is CASSKGLGGYGYTV. The CDR3 DNA reads TGTGCCAGCAGTAAGGGTCTTGGAGGCTATGGCTACACCGTC.

This clonotype came up many times. This rearrangement joins TRBV29-1 to TRBJ1-2; D is perhaps TRBD1 (5 bases). V was shortened by 5 bases and J by 5 bases, with 12 bases between the two germline ends. Germline CDR1 SQVTM, CDR2 ANQGSEA. This CDR3 is built from 12 residues. Here the CDR3 DNA reads TGCAGCGTTTTTTCTCCAGGGTATGGCTACACCTTC. Its protein is CSVFSPGYGYTF.

This clonotype was seen repeatedly, ten times or more. J is TRBJ2-2 and V is TRBV6-1, with 9 bases aligning to TRBD1. Germline V CDR1 and CDR2: MNHNS, SASEGT. The CDR3 covers 12 residues. V shed 4 bases, J shed 13 bases, and the junction held 4 bases outside the gene matches. CDR3 nucleotide sequence: TGTGCCAGCAGTGGGGTGGACAGGGGGCTGTTTTTT. Its translation: CASSGVDRGLFF.

On this clonotype: With a much larger clone just one base away, this may be a read error. The rearrangement links TRBV28 to TRBJ2-5; the D call may be TRBD1 or TRBD2 (5 bases each). Germline assignment: CDR1 MDHEN and CDR2 SYDVKM. The CDR3 extends over 15 amino acids. V gave up 4 bases and J gave up 4 bases, with 16 bases separating them. This CDR3 reads CASSSTITGGETQYF. The CDR3, as DNA: TGTGCCAGCAGTTCTACAATCACTGGGGGAGAGACCCAGTACTTC.